This T cell receptor beta chain was recorded in a study of blood T cell repertoires in COVID-19. This clone showed up just a few times. At the DNA level, this CDR3 is encoded by other sequences in the same sample as well. Profiling relied on immunoSEQ multiplex PCR, and the TCRdb table lists in-frame clones only, not all of them. This table holds roughly 230,000 clones, around 84% found once. Between the trimmed V and J ends, which lost 5 bases and 9 bases, there was a span of 11 bases. This CDR3 region has 12 residues. CDR1 is SGHTA, CDR2 FQGNSA, per germline. Sequenced input: PBMCs or T cells enriched from blood (not recorded which). The receptor was derived from a woman in her fifties or sixties who had been exposed to COVID-19. The V and J genes are TRBV7-2 and TRBJ2-1, with D hard to call. The CDR3 region has the DNA TGTGCCAGCAGCCCTTCCCGCGGTGAGCAGTTCTTC. It is translated as CASSPSRGEQFF.